A selection of T cell receptor beta chains follows, all from one sample in a study of beta chain features in type 1 diabetes. TCRdb's table, derived via immunoSEQ multiplex PCR, lists solely in-frame clones and lacks some. The sample shows around 250,000 clones, 24% of them seen only once. Material: naive CD4+ T cells from blood. The receptors here all came from a woman aged 30 to 39 with type 1 diabetes. Both conserved end residues are part of each CDR3. A D gene is named only where the DNA matches it firmly. Not every row has a clone size; where given, it reads once, few, many or a size class.

TRBJ1-1 | TRBV18 | NA | few | CASSPYPGERNTEAFF
TRBJ1-1 | TRBV28 | NA | NA | CASKHGGRVIGAFF
TRBJ1-1 | TRBV30 | NA | few | CAWSVRPGEAFF
TRBJ2-1 | TRBV29-1 | TRBD2 | NA | CSVGSGPFYNEQFF
TRBJ1-2 | TRBV28 | TRBD1 | NA | CASSHAPGGGYGYTF
TRBJ2-7 | TRBV7-9 | TRBD1 | few | CASSPGQERQQYF
TRBJ1-2 | TRBV28 | TRBD1 | NA | CASIKPGQGYGYTF
TRBJ2-2 | TRBV23-1 | TRBD2 | NA | CASSRREGPGELFF
TRBJ2-1 | TRBV7-9 | NA | few | CASTPYRGEQFF
TRBJ1-1 | TRBV6-5 | NA | NA | CASSYSTGILWTEAFF
TRBJ2-5 | TRBV4-1 | TRBD2 | few | CASSLQGLAGLYETQYF
TRBJ1-1 | TRBV30 | NA | NA | CASSSGQPEAFF
TRBJ2-1 | TRBV19 | NA | few | CASSIAGSTYNEQFF
TRBJ1-1 | TRBV25-1 | NA | NA | CASIDTLDGTEAFF
TRBJ1-2 | TRBV27 | NA | NA | CASTPIGGPGGYTF
TRBJ2-7 | TRBV6-5 | TRBD1 | NA | CASRNRDRGYEQYF
TRBJ2-5 | TRBV10-3 | NA | few | CAISESAVKETQYF
TRBJ1-5 | TRBV6-1 | NA | few | CASWSGRDNQPQHF
TRBJ2-1 | TRBV5-1 | TRBD1 | NA | CASSLWTGPSEQFF
TRBJ2-7 | TRBV7-2 | NA | NA | CASSLVAGSGEQYF
TRBJ2-7 | TRBV10-3 | TRBD2 | NA | CAISDGLAGEQYF
TRBJ2-7 | TRBV20-1 | NA | NA | CSAYSYEQYF
TRBJ2-7 | TRBV2 | TRBD2 | few | CASRSGLAKYEQYF
TRBJ2-1 | TRBV12-5 | NA | NA | CASGFGYEQFF
TRBJ2-5 | TRBV30 | TRBD2 | NA | CAWSVKATSKTQYF
TRBJ2-7 | TRBV14 | NA | NA | CASSQFRRGSYEQYF
TRBJ1-5 | TRBV18 | TRBD1 | few | CASSSRDRDQPQHF
TRBJ2-2 | TRBV9 | TRBD2 | NA | CASSVGLAGEPNTGELFF
TRBJ1-1 | TRBV19 | NA | few | CASSIGASNTEAFF
TRBJ2-2 | TRBV6-5 | NA | NA | CASSYGRGNTGELFF
TRBJ1-2 | TRBV30 | TRBD1 | NA | CAWVTGGAYGYTF